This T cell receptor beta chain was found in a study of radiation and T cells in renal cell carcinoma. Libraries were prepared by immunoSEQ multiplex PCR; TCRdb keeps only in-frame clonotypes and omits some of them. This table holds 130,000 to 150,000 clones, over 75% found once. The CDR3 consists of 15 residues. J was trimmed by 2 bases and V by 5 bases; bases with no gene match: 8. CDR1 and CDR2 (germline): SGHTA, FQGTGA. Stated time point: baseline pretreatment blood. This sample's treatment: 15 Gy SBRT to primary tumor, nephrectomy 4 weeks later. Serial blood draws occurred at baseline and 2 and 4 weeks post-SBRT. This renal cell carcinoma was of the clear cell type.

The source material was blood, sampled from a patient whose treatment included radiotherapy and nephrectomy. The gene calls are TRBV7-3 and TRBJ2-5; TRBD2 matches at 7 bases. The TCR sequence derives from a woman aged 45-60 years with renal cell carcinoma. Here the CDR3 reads CASSPMASGQETQYF. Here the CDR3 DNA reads TGTGCCAGCAGCCCTATGGCTAGCGGTCAAGAGACCCAGTACTTC.